These 22 T cell receptor beta chains originate from one sample sequenced in a study of CD8 T cell repertoires and HIV-1 epitope variants. The antigens for these receptors are not known. Assay: immunoSEQ multiplex PCR; the TCRdb copy retains only in-frame clones and omits some. The data show several thousand clones, roughly 62% seen once. The material sequenced was cultured CD8+ T cells derived from PBMCs. The receptors derive from a male donor with HIV.

The chain has TRBV2 and TRBJ2-7, with 8 bases fitting TRBD1. The V gene's germline CDR1 is SNHLY and CDR2 FYNNEI. The V segment lost 6 bases and the J segment 9 bases; nucleotides outside the gene matches: 7. This CDR3 is built from 12 residues. The CDR3 protein is CASRGQELGQYF. DNA of the CDR3: TGTGCCAGCAGGGGACAGGAGTTGGGGCAGTACTTC.

V usage is TRBV19 and J usage is TRBJ2-5; 7 bases are a match to TRBD2. Germline CDR1 LNHDA, CDR2 SQIVND (reference sequence). Losses at the gene ends were 5 bases for V and 1 base for J; bases not matched to a gene: 4. The CDR3 extends over 14 amino acids. The CDR3 sequence is CASSPLATQETQYF. The CDR3 nucleotides are TGTGCCAGTAGTCCACTAGCGACCCAAGAGACCCAGTACTTC.

The DNA of the CDR3 is TGTGCCAGCAGTACTCCAGGGACAGGGGACTTAGCCGGGGAAAAACTGTTTTTT. Its translation: CASSTPGTGDLAGEKLFF. The chain combines TRBV28 with TRBJ1-4; 10 bases agree with TRBD1. The CDR3 is 18 residues long. Trimming at V came to 5 bases and at J to 8 bases, leaving 17 bases not matched to a gene. The germline CDR1 and CDR2 sequences are MDHEN and SYDVKM.

The chain uses TRBV28 and TRBJ2-1, with D perhaps TRBD2 (5 bases). Trimming stripped 2 bases from V and 0 bases from J, with 8 bases between. The CDR3 consists of 15 residues. CDR1 is MDHEN, CDR2 SYDVKM, per germline. Here the CDR3 reads CASSLIGLSYNEQFF. The DNA of the CDR3 is TGTGCCAGCAGTTTAATTGGACTCTCCTACAATGAGCAGTTCTTC.

This rearrangement joins TRBV5-4 to TRBJ2-5; unclear D gene. V was shortened by 3 bases and J by 1 base, with 10 bases between the two germline ends. CDR3 length: 14 amino acids. CDR1 and CDR2 from the germline V gene are SGHNT and YYREEE (reference sequence). The DNA of the CDR3 is TGTGCCAGCAGCTCACCCAGGAGCCAAGAGACCCAGTACTTC. It is translated as CASSSPRSQETQYF.

The CDR3 DNA reads TGTGCCAGTGGGTGGGGCCCCGGGGAGCTGTTTTTT. It translates to CASGWGPGELFF. The V gene is TRBV19, the J gene TRBJ2-2; a weak D match, TRBD1 (5 bases). The CDR3 totals 12 residues. V was trimmed by 8 bases and J by 6 bases, leaving 10 bases between them. Germline V gene data show CDR1 as LNHDA and CDR2 as SQIVND (reference sequence).

V gene TRBV7-9 combines with J gene TRBJ2-1; D gene unclear. The CDR3 is 16 residues long. V lost 4 bases, J lost 7 bases, and 20 bases lay in between. Germline V gene lookup returns CDR1 SEHNR and CDR2 FQNEAQ (reference sequence). The CDR3 DNA reads TGTGCCAGCAGCTCCCCTGACCCACCCTTAACGAATGAGCAGTTCTTC. It codes for CASSSPDPPLTNEQFF.

The J gene is TRBJ1-2, the V gene TRBV28; 7 bases map to TRBD1. This CDR3 has 16 amino acids. Germline V lookup: CDR1 MDHEN, CDR2 SYDVKM. V trimming: 6 bases; J trimming: 2 bases; junction bases outside the gene matches: 12. This CDR3 is CASSLSQGEGNYGYTF. In nucleotides, the CDR3 is TGTGCCAGCAGCCTATCGCAGGGGGAGGGAAACTATGGCTACACCTTC.

The chain couples TRBV19 to TRBJ2-1; D might be TRBD2 (5 bases). V lost 8 bases and J 6 bases, leaving 14 bases between the germline ends. From germline, CDR1 is LNHDA and CDR2 SQIVND (reference sequence). CDR3 length equals 13 residues. CDR3 in DNA: TGTGCCAGTTCGCCTTGGGAGTCCAATGAGCAGTTCTTC. Translation: CASSPWESNEQFF. Full variable domain (remainder filled in from reference TRBV19 and TRBJ2-1): DGGITQSPKYLFRKEGQNVTLSCEQNLNHDAMYWYRQDPGQGLRLIYYSQIVNDFQKGDIAEGYSVSREKKESFPLTVTSAQKNPTAFYLCASSPWESNEQFFGPGTRLTVL.

CDR3 amino acids: CASIGFESSGNEQYF. CDR3 sequence (DNA): TGTGCCAGCATTGGATTCGAGTCTAGCGGTAACGAGCAGTACTTC. The chain links TRBV2 to TRBJ2-7; 7 nucleotides align to TRBD2. The CDR3 has 15 residues. After removal of 7 bases from V and 5 bases from J, the junction contained 14 bases not matched to a gene. Germline V lookup: CDR1 SNHLY, CDR2 FYNNEI.

The chain has TRBV6-4 and TRBJ2-6, with D hard to call. Looked up from germline, CDR1 is MRHNA and CDR2 is SNTAGT. The CDR3 has 18 residues. V lost 5 bases, J lost 5 bases, and 22 bases lay in between. CDR3 sequence (DNA): TGTGCCAGCAGTAACAAAACCTCACAACAAAGTCGGGCCAACGTCCTGACTTTC. Its translation: CASSNKTSQQSRANVLTF.

The V gene is TRBV27, the J gene TRBJ2-3; 8 bases are a match to TRBD2. Germline V gene sequence: CDR1 MNHEY, CDR2 SMNVEV (reference sequence). The ends lost 1 base at V and 5 bases at J; junction bases unmatched: 17. This CDR3 region has 19 residues. For the CDR3, the DNA is TGTGCCAGCAGTTTATATGCGCTCCTCGGGCGGGGGGATTTAGATACGCAGTATTTT. Protein sequence: CASSLYALLGRGDLDTQYF.

V and J are TRBV7-9 and TRBJ1-1, with TRBD1 as a possible D gene (5 bases). Deletions cut 6 bases from V and 7 bases from J, with 9 bases between. CDR1 is SEHNR, CDR2 FQNEAQ, per germline (reference sequence). This CDR3 contains 11 residues. CDR3 residues: CASSKGLEAFF. The DNA for the CDR3 is TGTGCCAGCAGTAAGGGGCTTGAAGCTTTCTTT.

The chain links TRBV4-1 to TRBJ2-7, with no clear D. CDR1 and CDR2 from the germline V gene are MGHRA and YSYEKL. The V end was cut by 2 bases, the J end by 3 bases, with 8 bases between. CDR3 length: 13 residues. CDR3 DNA: TGCGCCAGCAGCCAAACGACGGGCTACGAGCAGTACTTC. Protein: CASSQTTGYEQYF.

This chain connects TRBV6-1 to TRBJ2-2; 7 positions agree with TRBD1. V was clipped by 5 bases and J by 3 bases; unmatched bases: 3. Germline V gene data show CDR1 as MNHNS and CDR2 as SASEGT. The CDR3 has 14 residues. CDR3 nucleotide sequence: TGTGCCAGCAGTCTGGGACAGCACACCGGGGAGCTGTTTTTT. It yields the protein CASSLGQHTGELFF.

The J gene is TRBJ2-7, the V gene TRBV4-2, with D perhaps TRBD1 or TRBD2 (5 bases each). The V and J ends lost 2 bases and 2 bases respectively, with 13 bases between them. CDR3 length: 15 amino acids. Germline CDR1 is LGHNA and CDR2 is YNFKEQ. The CDR3 is CASSQTAGATYEQYF. In DNA form, the CDR3 reads TGTGCCAGCAGCCAAACTGCCGGGGCCACCTACGAGCAGTACTTC.

The CDR3 reads CATSSGQSYYEQYF. The CDR3 nucleotides are TGTGCCACCAGCAGCGGGCAGTCTTACTACGAGCAGTACTTC. V gene TRBV15 combines with J gene TRBJ2-7; D unclear. The CDR3 is 14 residues long. The V end lost 3 bases, the J end lost 3 bases, and 12 bases lay between the germline ends. The V gene's germline CDR1 is LNHNV and CDR2 YYDKDF (reference sequence).

The CDR3 DNA is TGCGCCAGCAGCCAAGACACAGATACGCAGTATTTT. As protein: CASSQDTDTQYF. The chain is built from TRBV4-3 and TRBJ2-3, with no clear D. Germline-derived CDR1 and CDR2 are LGHNA and YSLEER. V lost 0 bases to trimming and J lost 2 bases, with 0 bases between them. This CDR3 has 12 residues.

The chain uses TRBV6-5 and TRBJ2-7; 7 bases are a match to TRBD1. This CDR3 contains 13 residues. Per germline, CDR1 MNHEY and CDR2 SVGAGI. V shed 2 bases and J 5 bases; nucleotides not matched to a gene: 3. As DNA, the CDR3 is TGTGCCAGCAGTTACCAGGGGGTGAACGAGCAGTACTTC. Translation: CASSYQGVNEQYF.

The chain combines TRBV5-6 with TRBJ2-1, with D hard to call. Trimming stripped 4 bases from V and 7 bases from J, with 9 bases between. Germline loops: CDR1 SGHDT, CDR2 YYEEEE. CDR3 size: 12 residues. The CDR3 here is CASSLASNEQFF. The CDR3 bases are TGTGCCAGCAGCCTGGCGAGTAATGAGCAGTTCTTC.

The CDR3 nucleotides read TGTGCCAGCTGGGACAGGGAGACCTACGAGCAGTACTTC. Residues: CASWDRETYEQYF. The V gene is TRBV6-5, the J gene TRBJ2-7; 9 nucleotides line up with TRBD1. After removal of 8 bases from V and 2 bases from J, the junction contained 4 bases not matched to a gene. Germline CDR1 and CDR2: MNHEY and SVGAGI. The CDR3 runs to 13 residues.

CDR3 in DNA: TGTGCCAGCAGCTTTGATGCTACAGGGGATCTAGTGCCTCAGCCCCAGCATTTT. Encoded protein: CASSFDATGDLVPQPQHF. The rearrangement links TRBV5-8 to TRBJ1-5, with TRBD1 matching over 7 bases. This CDR3 has 18 residues. The V gene end was trimmed by 2 bases and the J gene end by 6 bases; junction bases not matched to a gene: 17. Per the germline V gene, CDR1 is SGHTS and CDR2 is YDEGEE.